A selection of T cell receptor beta chains follows, all from one sample in a study of cytotoxic CD8 clonotypes in ibrutinib-treated CLL. Produced via immunoSEQ multiplex PCR; TCRdb's table is partial and in-frame only. The sample lists approximately 48,000 clones, 53% seen once, with over 25% in the top ten. The sequencing here drew on PBMCs, taken after 12 months of ibrutinib treatment. The receptors derive from a human donor with chronic lymphocytic leukemia. Both conserved end residues are part of each CDR3. Fields, in order: clone size, V gene, J gene, CDR3 protein. Clone size is shown for a subset of rows, as once, few, many or a class of expanded clone.

size: few
V: TRBV9
J: TRBJ1-2
CDR3: CASSAPRGGYTF

size: .
V: TRBV7-2
J: TRBJ1-2
CDR3: CASSLDRADYGYTF

size: few
V: TRBV27
J: TRBJ1-2
CDR3: CASSSARAPANYGYTF

size: .
V: TRBV6-1
J: TRBJ1-2
CDR3: CASSEGLGQTGGYTF

size: .
V: TRBV5-8
J: TRBJ1-1
CDR3: CASSAVPGDWGRTEAFF

size: .
V: TRBV28
J: TRBJ2-3
CDR3: CASSTRTGGPTDTQYF

size: .
V: TRBV7-2
J: TRBJ1-1
CDR3: CASSFDPVNTEAFF

size: medium-sized
V: TRBV11-2
J: TRBJ2-7
CDR3: CASSLGEGAYEQYF

size: .
V: TRBV9
J: TRBJ1-1
CDR3: CASSPRHGSDSISEAFF

size: .
V: TRBV5-1
J: TRBJ2-5
CDR3: CASSSETGTGDQETQYF

size: .
V: TRBV27
J: TRBJ2-1
CDR3: CASSKPSGSSYNEQFF

size: many
V: TRBV28
J: TRBJ1-1
CDR3: CASSRLQGVAFF

size: few
V: TRBV6-4
J: TRBJ2-3
CDR3: CASRTTSGSPDTQYF

size: .
V: TRBV6-1
J: TRBJ2-5
CDR3: CASSELVGRAKETQYF

size: .
V: TRBV7-2
J: TRBJ2-7
CDR3: CASSLERQGAYEQYF

size: .
V: TRBV5-1
J: TRBJ2-7
CDR3: CASSLGPDGSSYEQYF